This T cell receptor beta chain was recorded in a study of CD8+CD57+ T cells in acquired aplastic anemia. Patients sequenced had flow cytometry evidence of CD8+CD57+ cell expansion. The V gene's germline CDR1 is SGHTA and CDR2 FQGNSA. The CDR3 has 16 residues. The V end was cut by 5 bases, the J end by 4 bases, with 15 bases between. Profiles of TCR beta VDJ and CDR3 were generated from a genomic DNA template. From the reads, TCRdb called clonotypes with MiXCR, one entry per CDR3 protein. This table has about 220,000 distinct CDR3 sequences, 45% to 50% appearing once. This sequence joins TRBV7-2 and TRBJ1-6; D remains unclear. The specimen sequenced was sorted CD4+, CD8+, or CD8+CD57+ T cells (not recorded which) from PBMCs. The source is a human donor with aplastic anemia. The CDR3 loop is CASSPENQAYNSPLHF. The CDR3 DNA sequence: TGTGCCAGCAGCCCAGAGAACCAGGCGTATAATTCACCCCTCCACTTT.